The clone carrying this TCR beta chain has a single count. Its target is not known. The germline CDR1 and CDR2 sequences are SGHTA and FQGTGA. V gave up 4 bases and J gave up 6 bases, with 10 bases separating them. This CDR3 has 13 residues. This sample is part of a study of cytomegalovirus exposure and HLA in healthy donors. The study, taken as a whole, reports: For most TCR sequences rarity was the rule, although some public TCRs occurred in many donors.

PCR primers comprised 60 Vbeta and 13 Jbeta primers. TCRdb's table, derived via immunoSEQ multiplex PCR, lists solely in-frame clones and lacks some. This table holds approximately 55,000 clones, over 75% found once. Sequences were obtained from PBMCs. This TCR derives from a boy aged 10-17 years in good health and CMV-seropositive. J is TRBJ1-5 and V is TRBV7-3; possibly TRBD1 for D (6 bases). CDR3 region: CASSSGRGQPQHF. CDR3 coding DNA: TGTGCCAGCAGCTCGGGCAGGGGTCAGCCCCAGCATTTT.